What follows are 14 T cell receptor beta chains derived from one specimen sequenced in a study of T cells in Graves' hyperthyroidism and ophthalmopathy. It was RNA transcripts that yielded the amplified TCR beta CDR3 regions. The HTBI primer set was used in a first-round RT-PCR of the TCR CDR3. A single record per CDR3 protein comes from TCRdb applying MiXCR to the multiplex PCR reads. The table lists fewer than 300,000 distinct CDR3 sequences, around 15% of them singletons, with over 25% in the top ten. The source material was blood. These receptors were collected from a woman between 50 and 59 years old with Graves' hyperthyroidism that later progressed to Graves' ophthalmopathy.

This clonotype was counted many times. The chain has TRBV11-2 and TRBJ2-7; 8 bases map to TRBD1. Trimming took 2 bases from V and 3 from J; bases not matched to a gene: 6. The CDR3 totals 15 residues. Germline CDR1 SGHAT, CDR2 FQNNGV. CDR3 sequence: CASSLTQGAGYEQYF. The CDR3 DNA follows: TGTGCCAGCAGCTTAACCCAGGGGGCTGGCTACGAGCAGTACTTC.

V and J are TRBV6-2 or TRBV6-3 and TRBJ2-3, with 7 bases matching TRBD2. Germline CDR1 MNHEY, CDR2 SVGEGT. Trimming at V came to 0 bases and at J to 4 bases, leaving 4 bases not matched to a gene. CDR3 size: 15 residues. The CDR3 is CASSYSTGGSDTQYF. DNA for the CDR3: TGTGCCAGCAGTTACTCAACGGGAGGATCAGATACGCAGTATTTT.

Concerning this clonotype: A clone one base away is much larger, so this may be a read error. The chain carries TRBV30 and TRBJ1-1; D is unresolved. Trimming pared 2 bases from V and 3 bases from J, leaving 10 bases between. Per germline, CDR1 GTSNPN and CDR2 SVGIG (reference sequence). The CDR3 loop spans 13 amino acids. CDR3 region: CAWSIQPYTEAFF. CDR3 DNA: TGTGCCTGGAGTATACAGCCGTACACTGAAGCTTTCTTT. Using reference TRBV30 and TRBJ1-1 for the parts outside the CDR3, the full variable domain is SQTIHQWPATLVQPVGSPLSLECTVEGTSNPNLYWYRQAAGRGLQLLFYSVGIGQISSEVPQNLSASRPQDRQFILSSKKLLLSDSGFYLCAWSIQPYTEAFFGQGTRLTVV.

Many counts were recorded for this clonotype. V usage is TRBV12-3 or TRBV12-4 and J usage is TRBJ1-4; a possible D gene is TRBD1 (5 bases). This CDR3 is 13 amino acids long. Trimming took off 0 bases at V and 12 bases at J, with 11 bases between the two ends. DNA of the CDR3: TGTGCCAGCAGTTTAGCGTCTCTGGGGGAACTGTTTTTT. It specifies CASSLASLGELFF.

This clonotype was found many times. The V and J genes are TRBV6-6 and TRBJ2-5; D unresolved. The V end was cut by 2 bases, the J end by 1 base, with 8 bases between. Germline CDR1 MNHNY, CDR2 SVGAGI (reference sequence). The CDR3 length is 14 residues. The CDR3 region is CASSYARSQETQYF. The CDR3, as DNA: TGTGCCAGCAGTTACGCCAGGAGCCAAGAGACCCAGTACTTC.

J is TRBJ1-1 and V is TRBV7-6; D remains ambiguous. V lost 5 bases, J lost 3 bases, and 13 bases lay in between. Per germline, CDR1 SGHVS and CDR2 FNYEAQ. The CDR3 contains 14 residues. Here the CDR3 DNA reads TGTGCCAGCAGCCCTGACACACAAGACACTGAAGCTTTCTTT. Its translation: CASSPDTQDTEAFF.

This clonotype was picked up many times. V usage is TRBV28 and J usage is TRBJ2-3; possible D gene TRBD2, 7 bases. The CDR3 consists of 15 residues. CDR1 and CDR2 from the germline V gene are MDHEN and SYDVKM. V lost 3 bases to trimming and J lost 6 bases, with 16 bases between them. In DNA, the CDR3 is TGTGCCAGCAGTTTGGTGCCAGGGGAGGGGGATACGCAGTATTTT. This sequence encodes CASSLVPGEGDTQYF.

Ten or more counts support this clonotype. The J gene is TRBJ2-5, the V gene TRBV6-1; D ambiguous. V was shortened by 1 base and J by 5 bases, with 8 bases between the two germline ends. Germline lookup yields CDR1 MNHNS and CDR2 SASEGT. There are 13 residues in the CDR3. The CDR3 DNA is TGTGCCAGCAGTGAAGGAGTTGGGGAGACCCAGTACTTC. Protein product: CASSEGVGETQYF.

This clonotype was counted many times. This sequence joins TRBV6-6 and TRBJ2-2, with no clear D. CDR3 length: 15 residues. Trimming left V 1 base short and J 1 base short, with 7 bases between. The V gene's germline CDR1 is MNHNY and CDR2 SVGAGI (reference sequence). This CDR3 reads CASSYLGKNTGELFF. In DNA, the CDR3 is TGTGCCAGCAGTTACTTGGGGAAGAACACCGGGGAGCTGTTTTTT.

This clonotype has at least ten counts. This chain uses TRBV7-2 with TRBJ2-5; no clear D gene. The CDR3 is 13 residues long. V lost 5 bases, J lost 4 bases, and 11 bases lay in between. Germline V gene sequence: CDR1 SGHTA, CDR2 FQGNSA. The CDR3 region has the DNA TGTGCCAGCAGCAAGGCCTTTGGAGAGACCCAGTACTTC. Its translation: CASSKAFGETQYF.

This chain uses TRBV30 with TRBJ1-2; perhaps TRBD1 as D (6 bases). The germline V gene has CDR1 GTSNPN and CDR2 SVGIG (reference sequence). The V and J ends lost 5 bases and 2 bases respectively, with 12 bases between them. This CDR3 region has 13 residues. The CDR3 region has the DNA TGTGCCTGGTGCACAGGGCCCAACTATGGCTACACCTTC. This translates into CAWCTGPNYGYTF.

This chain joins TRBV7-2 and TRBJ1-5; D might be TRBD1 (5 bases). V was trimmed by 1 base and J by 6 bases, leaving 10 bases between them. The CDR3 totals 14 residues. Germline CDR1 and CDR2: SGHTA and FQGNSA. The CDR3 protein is CASSLGGGSQPQHF. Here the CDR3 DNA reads TGTGCCAGCAGCTTAGGGGGGGGGAGTCAGCCCCAGCATTTT.

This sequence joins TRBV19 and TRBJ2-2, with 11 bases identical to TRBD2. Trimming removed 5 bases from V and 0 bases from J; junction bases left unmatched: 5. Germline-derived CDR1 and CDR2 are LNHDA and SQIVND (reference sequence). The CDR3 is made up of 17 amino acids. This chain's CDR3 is CASSLLAGGTNTGELFF. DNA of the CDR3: TGTGCCAGTAGTCTCCTAGCGGGAGGCACGAACACCGGGGAGCTGTTTTTT.

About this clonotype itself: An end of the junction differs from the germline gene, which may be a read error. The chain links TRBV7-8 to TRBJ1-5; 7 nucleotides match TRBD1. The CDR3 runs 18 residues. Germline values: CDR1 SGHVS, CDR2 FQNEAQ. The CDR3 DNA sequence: TGTGCCAGCACCTTACATCCCCGGGACAGTAATAGCAATCAGCCCCAGCATTTT. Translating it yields CASTLHPRDSNSNQPQHF. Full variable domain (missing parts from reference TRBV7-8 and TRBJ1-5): GAGVSQSPRYKVAKRGQDVALRCDPISGHVSLFWYQQALGQGPEFLTYFQNEAQLDKSGLPSDRFFAERPEGSVSTLKIQRTQQEDSAVYLCASTLHPRDSNSNQPQHFGDGTRLSIL.